This TCR beta chain was observed in a study of Tregs in tolerant kidney transplant recipients (dated by TCRdb to the late 2010s). In terms of the full investigation: The transplants used related donors with nonmyeloablative bone marrow transplantation, and mixed chimerism in the human trials was transient. TCRbeta sequencing was used in the study to identify donor-specific regulatory T cells before combined kidney and bone marrow transplantation, and the identified cells were then tracked after transplant.

The CDR3 runs 12 amino acids, cysteine and phenylalanine included. Just CDR3 DNA is preserved here, 36 bases in frame from base 1. CDR1 MNHNY and CDR2 SVGAGI are derived from the germline V gene (reference sequence). V is cut back by 5 bases and J by 7 bases, with 2 bases in the junction unmatched. According to the study, the label for this sample's time point signals: blood sample drawn before combined kidney and bone marrow transplant. Unstimulated Tregs (CD4+CD25+CD127-), CD4+ non-Tregs (CD4+CD25-), CD4 and CD8 cells were FACS-sorted from thawed PBMCs. Thawed PBMCs were rested overnight at 37 degrees C with 150 to 200 IU/ml IL-2 before Treg sorting. Patients were a few combined kidney and bone marrow transplant recipients from the ITN036ST trial, and only these trial subjects had samples available. Healthy control blood was processed to PBMCs with a Ficoll density gradient and then cryopreserved, whereas patient PBMCs were collected both before and after transplant.

For TCRbeta CDR3 sequencing, genomic DNA was extracted from sorted cells using the QIAGEN DNeasy Blood and Tissue Kit. High-throughput TCRbeta CDR3 sequencing, including PCR amplification with bias correction and internal controls, was performed commercially through immunoSEQ. In the paper's pipeline: Unique productive TCRbeta sequences were defined by CDR3 nucleotide sequence where primers matched, otherwise by CDR3 amino acid sequence with Vbeta and Jbeta genes. Sorting error was corrected by removing sequences shared between sorted populations at a frequency ratio of 2:1 or less, and the remaining shared sequences were assigned to the higher population. Donor-reactive sequences were defined as at least 5-fold expanded in CFSE-low cells versus unstimulated cells, with frequency of at least 0.01% in CFSE-low cells. Jensen-Shannon divergence calculated on the top 100 TCRbeta sequences ranked by frequency was used to measure repertoire divergence. For any sample with multiple sequencing runs, sorting error was corrected in each run separately before the runs were pooled. Imported from immuneACCESS, the table was reduced by TCRdb to in-frame sequences with V and J called. These copies leave out some clones; in studies compared against another copy, an unresolved V gene accounts for under half, and the cause of the remainder is not known. The DNA gave D and trimming, while V, J and clone size come from that table. The sample profile shows tens of thousands of clones; 85% to 95% of them were found once. Approximately 0.37% of the sample belongs to the ten largest clones.

This clone was counted only a few times. The specificity of this receptor is unknown. Base-call qualities are not available, and no considerably larger clone is one nucleotide away. General study outcomes and caveats: Biological reproducibility was not examined directly, but technical replication error appeared to be minimal. Because the study included only a small number of patients, the results must be confirmed in larger populations and under other immunosuppression protocols. Because the PCR primers were changed over time for some patients, nucleotide-level comparison could not be performed across the samples from those patients. In tolerant patients, donor-specific Tregs expanded more than Tregs overall, which suggests antigen-driven rather than nonspecific expansion. The most biologically relevant and donor-specific TCRbeta repertoire appeared to be identified by expanding Tregs with activated donor B cells.

This TCR derives from a human donor who received a combined kidney and bone marrow transplant. The input for sequencing was Tregs from blood, taken before the transplant. The V gene is TRBV6-6 and the J gene is TRBJ2-1; TRBD1 matches 7 bases in the middle. The bases are TGTGCCAGCAGTGCACAGGGGAATGAGCAGTTCTTC. Its amino acids are CASSAQGNEQFF.